This T cell receptor (beta chain) comes out of a study of graft-versus-host responses after intestinal transplantation. Study information: Multivisceral, liver-intestinal, or isolated intestinal transplants were given to recipients. Following induction with anti-thymocyte globulin, all recipients were given tacrolimus and steroids for two to three years.

Generated by immunoSEQ multiplex PCR, the TCRdb table keeps only in-frame clones and is missing some. The sample includes about 39,000 clones, about 93% of them seen just once. The study's findings and limits: GvH clones detected in recipient marrow included some appearing first in ileum or blood.

CDR1 is MDHEN, CDR2 SYDVKM, per germline. The CDR3 length is 13 residues. V gave up 3 bases and J gave up 4 bases, with 9 bases separating them. A word on this clone: Its antigen is unknown.

The sequence was collected from a human donor who was the organ donor for an intestinal transplant. The V call is TRBV28, the J call TRBJ1-1, with no clear D. Sample: unstimulated CD8+ T cells sorted from spleen or lymph node cells, taken before transplant. The CDR3 region has the DNA TGTGCCAGCAGTTTCACAGCGGGCACTGAAGCTTTCTTT. Protein: CASSFTAGTEAFF.